Following are 5 T cell receptor beta chains from one sample sequenced in a study of vaccination and CD4 T cells after COVID-19. Treatment: roughly 10-day PBMC culture with coronavirus spike peptide pools or control peptides (ViraFEST assay). Their cognate antigens are unknown. Sequence data for DNA of cultured CD4+ T cells were generated by the Oncomine TCR Beta short-read assay. One entry per CDR3 protein, called by TCRdb with MiXCR from the PCR reads. The sample includes some 13,000 distinct CDR3 sequences, around 70% of them seen just once. The sample consisted of CD4+ T cells from blood, cultured in vitro. The receptors derive from a human donor who had recovered from COVID-19.

The chain couples TRBV11-2 to TRBJ2-3; D call uncertain. CDR1 is SGHAT and CDR2 is FQNNGV in the germline V gene. Trimming removed 11 bases from V and 2 bases from J, with 8 bases in between. The CDR3 has 11 amino acids. CDR3 sequence reads: CACRTTDTQYF. CDR3 sequence (DNA): TGTGCCTGCCGGACCACAGATACGCAGTATTTT.

V usage is TRBV7-8 and J usage is TRBJ1-1, with 10 bases lining up with TRBD1. This CDR3 is 14 amino acids long. In germline, CDR1 is SGHVS, CDR2 FQNEAQ. The J segment lost 11 bases and the V segment lost 3 bases, leaving 9 bases of the junction unmatched. As DNA, the CDR3 is TGTGCCAGCAGCTTGCCGGGACAGGGGCCTTCCGCTTTCTTT. It codes for CASSLPGQGPSAFF.

For the CDR3, the DNA is TGTGCCAGCAGTTACTCGGTCGGTAGCAATCAGCCCCAGCATTTT. Amino acid sequence: CASSYSVGSNQPQHF. This chain joins TRBV6-5 and TRBJ1-5, with D uncertain. The germline CDR1 and CDR2 sequences are MNHEY and SVGAGI. V lost 0 bases to trimming and J lost 0 bases, with 6 bases between them. The CDR3 spans 15 residues.

The rearrangement uses TRBV6-1 and TRBJ1-1, with 10 bases identical to TRBD1. Germline CDR1 and CDR2: MNHNS and SASEGT. The CDR3 is made up of 15 amino acids. J gave up 1 base and V 6 bases, and 5 bases lay outside the gene matches. Here the CDR3 reads CASSPRTGGNTEAFF. For the CDR3, the DNA is TGTGCCAGCAGCCCCCGGACAGGGGGGAACACTGAAGCTTTCTTT.

The J gene is TRBJ2-6, the V gene TRBV7-3, with TRBD2 identical over 13 bases. This CDR3 is 18 amino acids long. Germline lookup yields CDR1 SGHTA and CDR2 FQGTGA. Losses at the gene ends were 5 bases for V and 2 bases for J; bases not matched to a gene: 6. This CDR3 reads CASSTTGLAGAGANVLTF. CDR3 DNA: TGTGCCAGCAGCACGACAGGACTAGCGGGAGCTGGGGCCAACGTCCTGACTTTC.